Each of the 17 T cell receptor beta chains below was sequenced from the same sample in a study of cytotoxic CD8 clonotypes in ibrutinib-treated CLL. The table came from immunoSEQ multiplex PCR; TCRdb's copy has only in-frame clones and leaves some out. The sample records hundreds of thousands of clones, 80% being singletons. This sample comprised PBMCs, obtained before ibrutinib treatment. The receptors originated from a human donor with chronic lymphocytic leukemia.

Concerning this clone: The sample carries other DNA sequences with the same CDR3. The chain carries TRBV27 and TRBJ2-1; 15 nucleotides agree with TRBD2. Per the germline V gene, CDR1 is MNHEY and CDR2 is SMNVEV (reference sequence). V shed 4 bases, J shed 8 bases, and the junction held 6 bases outside the gene matches. The CDR3 sequence is 16 residues long. CDR3 residues: CASSSGLAGGWDEQFF. Here the CDR3 DNA reads TGTGCCAGCAGTTCGGGACTAGCGGGAGGTTGGGATGAGCAGTTCTTC.

The chain combines TRBV28 with TRBJ1-3; D gene uncertain. CDR3 length: 13 amino acids. Deletions cut 1 base from V and 6 bases from J, with 7 bases between. Germline CDR1 and CDR2: MDHEN and SYDVKM. In nucleotides, the CDR3 is TGTGCCAGCAGTTTATATCCCCTAAACACCATATATTTT. Translated: CASSLYPLNTIYF. Full variable domain (rest looked up from reference TRBV28 and TRBJ1-3): DVKVTQSSRYLVKRTGEKVFLECVQDMDHENMFWYRQDPGLGLRLIYFSYDVKMKEKGDIPEGYSVSREKKERFSLILESASTNQTSMYLCASSLYPLNTIYFGEGSWLTVV.

The V and J genes are TRBV30 and TRBJ2-1; 10 positions agree with TRBD2. V shed 5 bases, J shed 8 bases, and the junction held 9 bases outside the gene matches. Germline-derived CDR1 and CDR2 are GTSNPN and SVGIG (reference sequence). There are 14 residues in the CDR3. CDR3 sequence reads: CAWGNLAGVYEQFF. For the CDR3, the DNA is TGTGCCTGGGGGAATCTAGCGGGAGTCTATGAGCAGTTCTTC.

The V gene is TRBV7-9, the J gene TRBJ1-2; TRBD1 is a possible D gene (5 bases). CDR3 size: 15 residues. Germline lookup yields CDR1 SEHNR and CDR2 FQNEAQ (reference sequence). V lost 2 bases, J lost 8 bases, and 18 bases lay in between. The CDR3 bases are TGTGCCAGCAGCTTATTCAGGGAAGGCGGAAGCGGCTACACCTTC. It specifies CASSLFREGGSGYTF.

This chain uses TRBV27 with TRBJ2-7; 11 nucleotides agree with TRBD2. Germline-derived CDR1 and CDR2 are MNHEY and SMNVEV (reference sequence). After removal of 8 bases from V and 7 bases from J, the junction contained 10 bases not matched to a gene. The CDR3 covers 14 residues. This CDR3 reads CASRPGLAAREQYF. The CDR3 region has the DNA TGTGCCAGCCGGCCGGGACTAGCGGCCAGGGAGCAGTACTTC.

The chain combines TRBV10-2 with TRBJ1-2, with 7 bases aligning to TRBD1. V trimming: 10 bases; J trimming: 2 bases; junction bases outside the gene matches: 10. The length of the CDR3 is 14 residues. Germline V lookup: CDR1 WSHSY, CDR2 SAAADI. The CDR3, as DNA: TGCGCCACCAACACCAGGGGGGCAAACTATGGCTACACCTTC. Residues: CATNTRGANYGYTF.

This chain joins TRBV6-5 and TRBJ1-1; D gene unclear. The CDR3 is 13 amino acids. Germline-derived CDR1 and CDR2 are MNHEY and SVGAGI. The V and J ends lost 5 bases and 1 base respectively, with 8 bases between them. The CDR3 DNA follows: TGTGCCAGCAGTATACAGCCGAACACTGAAGCTTTCTTT. It specifies CASSIQPNTEAFF.

This chain uses TRBV19 with TRBJ2-7; 10 positions agree with TRBD1. This CDR3 has 13 residues. The junction had 3 bases not matched to a gene; V was cut back by 5 bases and J by 5 bases. CDR1 and CDR2 (germline): LNHDA, SQIVND (reference sequence). The chain's CDR3 is CASSETGGHEQYF. CDR3 bases: TGTGCCAGTAGTGAGACAGGGGGCCACGAGCAGTACTTC.

This chain uses TRBV27 with TRBJ1-5, with TRBD1 identical over 9 bases. V shed 5 bases and J 3 bases; nucleotides not matched to a gene: 5. This CDR3 is 15 amino acids long. CDR1 and CDR2 (germline): MNHEY, SMNVEV (reference sequence). For the CDR3, the DNA is TGTGCCAGCAGTCCCGACAGGGGGGCCAATCAGCCCCAGCATTTT. As protein: CASSPDRGANQPQHF.

Only one count was recorded for this clone. This sequence joins TRBV4-3 and TRBJ2-2; no reliable D call. V lost 2 bases and J 6 bases, leaving 10 bases between the germline ends. There are 14 residues in the CDR3. CDR1 is LGHNA and CDR2 is YSLEER in the germline V gene. CDR3 DNA: TGCGCCAGCAGCCAAAAGGGCGCGGCCGGGGAGCTGTTTTTT. Amino acid sequence: CASSQKGAAGELFF.

The chain joins TRBV10-1 to TRBJ2-2; 10 bases align to TRBD1. V gave up 5 bases and J gave up 4 bases; unmatched junction bases: 7. This CDR3 is 16 amino acids long. The germline V gene encodes CDR1 WNHNN and CDR2 SYGVQD (reference sequence). CDR3 protein: CASSFMGQGRTGELFF. CDR3 bases: TGCGCCAGCAGTTTCATGGGACAGGGGCGCACCGGGGAGCTGTTTTTT.

The J gene is TRBJ2-5, the V gene TRBV4-1; unclear D gene. V was pared by 2 bases and J by 8 bases, with 12 bases between. The germline V gene encodes CDR1 MGHRA and CDR2 YSYEKL. The CDR3 has 13 residues. The CDR3 DNA is TGCGCCAGCAGCCAAAATTTACCCGGCACCCAGTACTTC. This gives the protein CASSQNLPGTQYF.

The chain joins TRBV2 to TRBJ2-5; tentatively, D is TRBD1 (6 bases). Germline V gene sequence: CDR1 SNHLY, CDR2 FYNNEI. V lost 4 bases to trimming and J lost 4 bases, with 10 bases between them. The CDR3 consists of 13 residues. The CDR3: CASSGAGAETQYF. CDR3 sequence (DNA): TGTGCCAGCAGTGGGGCAGGGGCAGAGACCCAGTACTTC.

This clone is a singleton in its sample. This chain uses TRBV28 with TRBJ2-7; TRBD2 might be the D (6 bases). The V end was cut by 2 bases, the J end by 6 bases, with 17 bases between. Per the germline V gene, CDR1 is MDHEN and CDR2 is SYDVKM. The CDR3 totals 15 residues. The CDR3 loop is CASSLMGGVIPEQYF. DNA of the CDR3: TGTGCCAGCAGTTTAATGGGGGGTGTTATACCCGAGCAGTACTTC.

This chain connects TRBV4-1 to TRBJ2-5, with 10 bases aligning to TRBD1. V lost 3 bases, J lost 3 bases, and 4 bases stayed unmatched. From germline, CDR1 is MGHRA and CDR2 YSYEKL. The CDR3 is 15 amino acids. For the CDR3, the DNA is TGCGCCAGCAGCCATCCCGGGACAGGGGAAGAGACCCAGTACTTC. Its protein product is CASSHPGTGEETQYF.

The chain is built from TRBV7-8 and TRBJ2-7; D is ambiguous. Germline V CDR1 and CDR2: SGHVS, FQNEAQ. The CDR3 covers 15 residues. Trimming stripped 3 bases from V and 1 base from J, with 13 bases between. For the CDR3, the DNA is TGTGCCAGCAGCTTGCAACGATTAGGTTCCTACGAGCAGTACTTC. Its protein product is CASSLQRLGSYEQYF.

The chain joins TRBV6-1 to TRBJ2-3; D gene ambiguous. With 4 bases removed from V and 6 bases from J, the gap between germline ends came to 5 bases. This CDR3 contains 11 residues. CDR1 MNHNS and CDR2 SASEGT come from the germline V gene. CDR3 sequence (DNA): TGTGCCAGCAGTGTCAGGGATACGCAGTATTTT. This translates into CASSVRDTQYF.